These 29 T cell receptor beta chains were sequenced from one sample in a study of blood T cell repertoires in COVID-19. Assay: immunoSEQ multiplex PCR; the TCRdb copy retains only in-frame clones and omits some. The profile shows roughly 180,000 clones, about 85% of them singletons. The specimen was peripheral blood. The receptors derive from a woman aged 50 to 60 with COVID-19, enrolled during active disease.

The gene calls are TRBV5-6 and TRBJ2-5, with 9 bases lining up with TRBD1. Germline lookup yields CDR1 SGHDT and CDR2 YYEEEE. The J segment lost 2 bases and the V segment lost 0 bases, leaving 8 bases of the junction unmatched. The CDR3 length is 17 residues. As DNA, the CDR3 is TGTGCCAGCAGCTTGGAGTGGGGACAGGGAATGCAAGAGACCCAGTACTTC. Protein: CASSLEWGQGMQETQYF.

The rearrangement links TRBV2 to TRBJ2-7, with 9 nucleotides matching TRBD2. The germline V gene has CDR1 SNHLY and CDR2 FYNNEI. The CDR3 has 15 amino acids. V was pared by 6 bases and J by 1 base, with 7 bases of the junction left unmatched. The CDR3 reads CASRETSGISYEQYF. The CDR3, as DNA: TGTGCCAGCAGGGAGACTAGCGGAATTTCCTACGAGCAGTACTTC.

This clone was detected once. The chain has TRBV5-1 and TRBJ2-3; maybe TRBD1 (6 bases). The germline V gene encodes CDR1 SGHRS and CDR2 YFSETQ. Trimming shortened V by 7 bases and J by 2 bases, and 11 bases separated the two germline ends. The CDR3 extends over 13 amino acids. CDR3 nucleotide sequence: TGCGCCAGCGGAACAGGGTCCACAGATACGCAGTATTTT. Translated, it gives CASGTGSTDTQYF.

J is TRBJ2-5 and V is TRBV3-1 (or the pseudogene TRBV3-2), with a tentative D call TRBD1 (6 bases). Deletions cut 1 base from V and 2 bases from J, with 8 bases between. Germline CDR1 LGHDT, CDR2 YNNKEL (reference sequence). The CDR3 spans 14 residues. CDR3 protein: CASSQVGAQETQYF. CDR3 nucleotides: TGTGCCAGCAGCCAAGTGGGGGCACAAGAGACCCAGTACTTC.

The chain uses TRBV24-1 and TRBJ2-2, with D possibly matching TRBD1 (6 bases). From germline, CDR1 is KGHDR and CDR2 SFDVKD. The ends were cut back, 5 bases at V and 0 bases at J, with 18 bases in the middle. This CDR3 is 18 amino acids long. CDR3 in amino acids: CATSAFGPRTANTGELFF. The CDR3 nucleotides read TGTGCCACCAGTGCCTTTGGCCCCCGGACAGCGAACACCGGGGAGCTGTTTTTT.

V is TRBV19 and J is TRBJ1-2; tentative D call: TRBD1 (6 bases). Trimming took 3 bases from V and 1 from J, leaving 15 bases between them. CDR1 LNHDA and CDR2 SQIVND come from the germline V gene (reference sequence). The CDR3 contains 16 residues. The CDR3 DNA reads as TGTGCCAGTAGTATTGCCGCCGGGACATTTAACTATGGCTACACCTTC. This sequence encodes CASSIAAGTFNYGYTF.

The V call is TRBV5-1, the J call TRBJ1-4, with TRBD1 matching over 7 bases. The CDR3 totals 14 residues. Germline-derived CDR1 and CDR2 are SGHRS and YFSETQ. Unmatched junction bases numbered 4, after V lost 4 bases and J lost 4 bases. The CDR3: CASSGGQLNEKLFF. DNA of the CDR3: TGCGCCAGCAGCGGGGGACAGCTTAATGAAAAACTGTTTTTT.

This chain joins TRBV15 and TRBJ1-2, with a possible D match to TRBD1 (5 bases). The CDR3 is 14 residues long. Trimming stripped 1 base from V and 4 bases from J, with 10 bases between. The V gene's germline CDR1 is LNHNV and CDR2 YYDKDF (reference sequence). The DNA of the CDR3 is TGTGCCACCAGCAGAGGGGCAGGGCGCTATGGCTACACCTTC. Translated: CATSRGAGRYGYTF.

V is TRBV7-2 and J is TRBJ2-3; 9 nucleotides line up with TRBD2. Trimming removed 2 bases from V and 5 bases from J; junction bases left unmatched: 5. In germline, CDR1 is SGHTA, CDR2 FQGNSA. The CDR3 is 15 residues long. The CDR3 is CASSLKAGGGDTQYF. CDR3 DNA: TGTGCCAGCAGCTTAAAAGCGGGGGGTGGAGATACGCAGTATTTT.

The rearrangement joins TRBV6-1 to TRBJ1-6, with D tentatively TRBD1 (6 bases). V was pared by 3 bases and J by 10 bases, with 13 bases between. This CDR3 has 14 amino acids. Per the germline V gene, CDR1 is MNHNS and CDR2 is SASEGT. The chain's CDR3 is CASSEETGGSPLHF. The CDR3 DNA follows: TGTGCCAGCAGTGAGGAGACAGGTGGCTCACCCCTCCACTTT.

This chain joins TRBV7-2 and TRBJ2-3; TRBD2 aligns across 10 bases. Germline trimming cut 1 base from V and 6 bases from J; bases unmatched to any gene: 7. There are 16 residues in the CDR3. Germline CDR1 is SGHTA and CDR2 is FQGNSA. CDR3 amino acids: CASSLVKRGGLDTQYF. The CDR3 coding sequence is TGTGCCAGCAGCTTAGTGAAGCGGGGGGGCCTCGATACGCAGTATTTT.

CDR3 in DNA: TGTGCCAGCAGCCAAGCCTCCGGGACAGGGAACGAGCAGTACTTC. Translating gives CASSQASGTGNEQYF. The J gene is TRBJ2-7, the V gene TRBV3-1 (or the pseudogene TRBV3-2), with TRBD1 matching 9 bases. Germline V lookup: CDR1 LGHDT, CDR2 YNNKEL (reference sequence). The CDR3 extends over 15 amino acids. V shed 1 base, J shed 5 bases, and the junction held 6 bases outside the gene matches.

The genes are TRBV19 and TRBJ1-1, with D hard to call. Trimming pared 7 bases from V and 1 base from J, leaving 10 bases between. CDR3 length: 13 residues. Germline-derived CDR1 and CDR2 are LNHDA and SQIVND (reference sequence). The CDR3 region is CASKREQNTEAFF. The CDR3 coding sequence is TGTGCCAGTAAGCGGGAGCAGAACACTGAAGCTTTCTTT.

This chain connects TRBV5-6 to TRBJ2-7; unclear D gene. Germline V gives CDR1 SGHDT, CDR2 YYEEEE. The CDR3 loop spans 13 amino acids. Between the trimmed V and J ends, which lost 1 base and 1 base, there was a span of 6 bases. CDR3 bases: TGTGCCAGCAGCTTGCCCACTTCCTACGAGCAGTACTTC. It translates to CASSLPTSYEQYF.

The CDR3 protein is CASGWDRRTGELFF. Written as DNA, the CDR3 is TGTGCCAGCGGATGGGACAGGAGGACCGGGGAGCTGTTTTTT. V usage is TRBV27 and J usage is TRBJ2-2; 8 bases fit TRBD1. The J segment lost 5 bases and the V segment lost 8 bases, leaving 7 bases of the junction unmatched. The CDR3 contains 14 residues. From germline, CDR1 is MNHEY and CDR2 SMNVEV (reference sequence).

The count of this clone is one. The chain links TRBV21-1 to TRBJ2-3; TRBD2 is taken as the D call from the table, unchecked against the DNA. TRBV21-1 is reported as a pseudogene. This CDR3 has 16 amino acids. The CDR3 reads CASSKDQRGGVDTQYF. CDR3 nucleotide sequence: TGTGCCAGCAGCAAAGATCAGCGGGGGGGCGTAGATACGCAGTATTTT.

A note on this clone: This same CDR3 is encoded by further DNA sequences in the sample. The J gene is TRBJ2-5, the V gene TRBV18, with a tentative D call TRBD2 (5 bases). V was cut by 3 bases and J by 5 bases, with 7 bases left in between. Germline lookup yields CDR1 KGHSH and CDR2 LQKENI. This CDR3 is 12 amino acids long. The CDR3 region is CASSPAGETQYF. CDR3 nucleotides: TGTGCCAGCTCACCGGCGGGCGAGACCCAGTACTTC.

The genes are TRBV29-1 and TRBJ2-3, with D tentatively TRBD2 (5 bases). This CDR3 is 13 amino acids long. V lost 1 base, J lost 3 bases, and 8 bases lay in between. Germline V CDR1 and CDR2: SQVTM, ANQGSEA. CDR3 protein: CSVEVSGTDTQYF. CDR3 bases: TGCAGCGTTGAAGTGTCGGGAACAGATACGCAGTATTTT.

The chain recombines TRBV10-3 with TRBJ2-3; tentatively, D is TRBD1 (5 bases). With 6 bases removed from V and 4 bases from J, the gap between germline ends came to 14 bases. The CDR3 runs 14 residues. Germline V gene data show CDR1 as ENHRY and CDR2 as SYGVKD. The DNA for the CDR3 is TGTGCCATCAGAGTAAGGGGCGCGGCAGATACGCAGTATTTT. It codes for CAIRVRGAADTQYF.

This CDR3 is CATSRDRGSNEKLFF. Here the CDR3 DNA reads TGTGCCACCAGCAGAGATAGGGGGTCTAATGAAAAACTGTTTTTT. This sequence joins TRBV15 and TRBJ1-4; D is possibly TRBD1 (6 bases). CDR1 LNHNV and CDR2 YYDKDF come from the germline V gene (reference sequence). This CDR3 has 15 amino acids. Trimming stripped 0 bases from V and 3 bases from J, with 8 bases between.

The V gene is TRBV30, the J gene TRBJ1-6; 11 bases match TRBD1. With V trimmed by 8 bases and J by 1 base, 1 base remained unmatched. The germline V gene has CDR1 GTSNPN and CDR2 SVGIG (reference sequence). The CDR3 spans 14 residues. The CDR3 sequence: CAGTGGSYNSPLHF. The CDR3 region has the DNA TGTGCCGGGACAGGGGGGTCCTATAATTCACCCCTCCACTTT.

The gene calls are TRBV11-1 and TRBJ2-2; 7 bases are a match to TRBD2. The CDR3 has 15 residues. The germline V gene encodes CDR1 SGHAT and CDR2 FQDESV (reference sequence). With 6 bases clipped from V and 5 bases from J, the junction kept 9 bases outside the gene matches. CDR3 in DNA: TGTGCCAGCAGGGAGGCCCGGGGGGTAACCGGGGAGCTGTTTTTT. Translating gives CASREARGVTGELFF.

The J gene is TRBJ2-2, the V gene TRBV11-2, with a possible D match to TRBD1 (6 bases). Germline loops: CDR1 SGHAT, CDR2 FQNNGV. The CDR3 totals 15 residues. V shed 5 bases and J shed 6 bases, with 16 bases lying between them. For the CDR3, the DNA is TGTGCCAGCAGCAGCGTACAGGGCTTCGCCGGGGAGCTGTTTTTT. Translated: CASSSVQGFAGELFF.

This chain's CDR3 is CASSSLLGYEQYF. The CDR3 region has the DNA TGTGCCAGCAGCTCCCTACTAGGCTACGAGCAGTACTTC. This chain uses TRBV7-9 with TRBJ2-7; possible D gene TRBD2, 5 bases. The length of the CDR3 is 13 residues. Between the trimmed V and J ends, which lost 4 bases and 3 bases, there was a span of 10 bases. CDR1 SEHNR and CDR2 FQNEAQ come from the germline V gene (reference sequence).

This clone was seen a single time. This chain links TRBV7-6 with TRBJ2-1, with TRBD2 matching over 7 bases. The CDR3 spans 15 residues. Germline CDR1 SGHVS, CDR2 FNYEAQ. J gave up 4 bases and V 4 bases, and 7 bases lay outside the gene matches. The CDR3 bases are TGTGCCAGCAGCTCCGCTTGGGGGGGATACAATGAGCAGTTCTTC. Amino acids: CASSSAWGGYNEQFF.

V is TRBV7-9 and J is TRBJ2-5; D call uncertain. The CDR3 has 13 amino acids. Germline lookup yields CDR1 SEHNR and CDR2 FQNEAQ (reference sequence). Trimming left V 2 bases short and J 3 bases short, with 7 bases between. The CDR3 nucleotides read TGTGCCAGCAGCTTACCACCTAAAGAGACCCAGTACTTC. It encodes CASSLPPKETQYF.

This clone was recorded a few times. CDR3 coding DNA: TGTGCCAGCTCACCAGGGGAGGGAGGGCGGCACGAGCAGTACTTC. Its protein is CASSPGEGGRHEQYF. V is TRBV18 and J is TRBJ2-7, with 7 positions matching TRBD2. V lost 2 bases and J lost 5; bases outside the gene matches: 9. The CDR3 spans 15 residues. CDR1 is KGHSH, CDR2 LQKENI, per germline.

V and J are TRBV19 and TRBJ1-1; no firm D call. Germline CDR1 LNHDA, CDR2 SQIVND (reference sequence). The CDR3 spans 15 residues. The V gene lost 3 bases and the J gene lost 0 bases, with 11 bases spanning the gap. CDR3 residues: CASSMGGQVNTEAFF. For the CDR3, the DNA is TGTGCCAGTAGTATGGGCGGGCAGGTGAACACTGAAGCTTTCTTT.

The chain recombines TRBV11-2 with TRBJ1-2; the D gene is possibly TRBD1 (5 bases). The CDR3 has 13 amino acids. The germline gives CDR1 SGHAT, CDR2 FQNNGV. V shed 5 bases and J shed 5 bases, with 12 bases lying between them. Written as DNA, the CDR3 is TGTGCCAGCAGCCTGGGGCGGATTTATGGCTACACCTTC. Amino acid sequence: CASSLGRIYGYTF.